This T cell receptor beta chain is from a study of early T cells in non-severe SARS-CoV-2 infection. Across the study: Investigators sequenced bulk RNA drawn from unsorted whole blood, and chains remained unpaired.

This clonotype was found once. Antigen specificity is unknown. Notes on the study in general: Anti-spike CD8 responses were favored in VDJdb matching, and private and CD4 specificities were missed.

The CDR3 covers 14 residues. With V trimmed by 4 bases and J by 9 bases, 5 bases remained unmatched. Unique molecular identifiers were added to individual cDNA molecules. TCRdb redid the calling of the 5' RACE reads with MiXCR, one entry per CDR3 protein. The sample holds tens of thousands of distinct CDR3 sequences, around 5.2% seen once. The V gene is TRBV12-3 or TRBV12-4, the J gene TRBJ2-7; 14 bases match TRBD2. The TCR originated in an adult who was a healthcare worker with PCR-confirmed SARS-CoV-2 infection or an uninfected control (not recorded which). Sequencing input: whole blood. The CDR3 DNA follows: TGTGCCAGCAGTTGGGGACTAGCGGGAGCTGTGCAGTACTTC. Translating gives CASSWGLAGAVQYF.